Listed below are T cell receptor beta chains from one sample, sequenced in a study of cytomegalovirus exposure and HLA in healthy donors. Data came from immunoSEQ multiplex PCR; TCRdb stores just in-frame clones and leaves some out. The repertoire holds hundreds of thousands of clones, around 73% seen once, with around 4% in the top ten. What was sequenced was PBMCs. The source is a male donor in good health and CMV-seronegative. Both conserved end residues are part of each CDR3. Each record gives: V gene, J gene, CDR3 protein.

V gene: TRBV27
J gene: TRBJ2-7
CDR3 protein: CASSFVAYSYEQYF

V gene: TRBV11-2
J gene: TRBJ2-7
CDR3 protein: CASSLRGASNYEQYF

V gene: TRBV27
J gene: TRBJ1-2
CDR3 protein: CASGPGGNYGYTF

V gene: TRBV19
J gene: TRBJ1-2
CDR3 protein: CASSMTTVSGYTF

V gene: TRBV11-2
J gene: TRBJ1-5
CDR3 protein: CASSPATGESNQPQHF

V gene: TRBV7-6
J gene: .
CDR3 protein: CASSLAEGRDEQYF

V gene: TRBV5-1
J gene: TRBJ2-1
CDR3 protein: CASSSGLAGSKSEQFF

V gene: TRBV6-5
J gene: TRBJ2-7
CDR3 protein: CASSQTAGGPYEQYF

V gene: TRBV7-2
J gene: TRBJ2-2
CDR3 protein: CASSDRGGRNTGELFF

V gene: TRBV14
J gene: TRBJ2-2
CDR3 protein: CASSPWTGGDNTGELFF

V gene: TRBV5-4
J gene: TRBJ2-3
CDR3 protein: CASSTERTDITDTQYF

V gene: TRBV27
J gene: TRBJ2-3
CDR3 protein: CASSDMGSLSDTQYF

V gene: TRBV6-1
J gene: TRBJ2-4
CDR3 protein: CASSASGVNIQYF

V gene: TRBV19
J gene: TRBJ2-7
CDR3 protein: CASSTPKGGSYEQYF

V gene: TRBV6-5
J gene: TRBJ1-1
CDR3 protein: CASRREFEAFF

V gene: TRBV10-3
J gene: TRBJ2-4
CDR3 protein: CAISAGTSDKNIQYF

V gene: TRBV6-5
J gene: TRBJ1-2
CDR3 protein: CASSLDGYTF

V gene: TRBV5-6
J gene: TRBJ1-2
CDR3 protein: CASGPGTGGGWGYTF

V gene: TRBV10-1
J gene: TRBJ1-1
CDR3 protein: CASSGQGISEAFF

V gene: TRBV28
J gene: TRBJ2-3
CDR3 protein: CASSFSGRPDTQYF

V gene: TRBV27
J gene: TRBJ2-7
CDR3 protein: CASSGLAGGSDEQYF

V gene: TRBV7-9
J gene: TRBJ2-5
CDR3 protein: CASSLLAGTVETQYF

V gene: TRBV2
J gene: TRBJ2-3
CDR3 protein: CASRRTGATDTQYF

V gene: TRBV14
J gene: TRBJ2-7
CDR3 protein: CASSQGGLGTSGFYEQYF

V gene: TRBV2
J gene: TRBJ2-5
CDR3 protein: CASSDWAGGETQYF

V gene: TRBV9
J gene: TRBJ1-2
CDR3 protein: CASTVGVQGRGYTF

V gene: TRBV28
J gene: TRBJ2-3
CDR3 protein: CASSSLSGRLPDTQYF

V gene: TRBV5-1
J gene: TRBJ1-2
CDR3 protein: CASSLAPARSYTF

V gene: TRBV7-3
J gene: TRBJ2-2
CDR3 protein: CASSLRGRELFF